This T cell receptor (beta chain) was identified during a study of cytomegalovirus exposure and HLA in healthy donors. 60 Vbeta and 13 Jbeta primers were used in PCR. Profiling relied on immunoSEQ multiplex PCR, and the TCRdb table lists in-frame clones only, not all of them. The sample has approximately 190,000 clones; around 75% are singletons. Notes on this clone: Its antigen is unknown.

The study, taken as a whole, reports: One later analysis reportedly identified an Asian-associated ancestry cluster that showed fewer N-insertions than the approximately 600-donor mean. Reported findings show TCR beta sequences accurately forecast HLA-A and HLA-B alleles in most subjects.

Germline V gene sequence: CDR1 SGHRS, CDR2 YFSETQ. V gave up 4 bases and J gave up 2 bases, with 6 bases separating them. The CDR3 spans 12 residues. This TCR was recovered from a woman aged 25 to 39 in good health and CMV-seropositive. The source material was PBMCs. The chain recombines TRBV5-1 with TRBJ2-5, with D maybe TRBD2 (5 bases). The CDR3 sequence is CASSRGQETQYF. The CDR3 bases are TGCGCCAGCAGCAGAGGGCAAGAGACCCAGTACTTC. The full variable domain, in which reference TRBV5-1 and TRBJ2-5 provide the parts outside the CDR3, is KAGVTQTPRYLIKTRGQQVTLSCSPISGHRSVSWYQQTPGQGLQFLFEYFSETQRNKGNFPGRFSGRQFSNSRSEMNVSTLELGDSALYLCASSRGQETQYFGPGTRLLVL.